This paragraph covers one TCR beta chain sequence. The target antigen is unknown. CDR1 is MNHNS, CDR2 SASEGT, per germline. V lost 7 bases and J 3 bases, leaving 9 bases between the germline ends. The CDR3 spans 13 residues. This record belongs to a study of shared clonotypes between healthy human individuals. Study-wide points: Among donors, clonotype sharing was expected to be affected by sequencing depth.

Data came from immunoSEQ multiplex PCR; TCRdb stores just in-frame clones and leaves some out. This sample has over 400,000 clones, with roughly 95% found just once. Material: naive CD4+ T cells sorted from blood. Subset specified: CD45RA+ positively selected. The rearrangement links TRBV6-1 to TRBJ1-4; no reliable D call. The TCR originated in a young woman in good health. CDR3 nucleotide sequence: TGTGCCAGCAAAGCAGGCCCTAATGAAAAACTGTTTTTT. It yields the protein CASKAGPNEKLFF.